The 11 T cell receptor beta chains in this list originate from one sample, sequenced in a study of CXCR3-negative and CXCR3-positive naive CD8 T cells. cDNA libraries for TRB were generated by 5' RACE incorporating UMI labels. TCRdb re-called the 5' RACE reads; every CDR3 protein appears as one record, without DNA. The sample totals about 56,000 distinct CDR3 sequences. Sequencing used memory CD8+ T cells from blood. These receptors were taken from a human donor in good health. Some clones in this sample may be carry-over from other donors' samples.

The rearrangement joins TRBV12-3 or TRBV12-4 to TRBJ1-1; absent DNA, TCRdb's TRBD1 call cannot be checked. This CDR3 is built from 12 residues. The CDR3 spells CASSFGGTEAFF.

The chain employs TRBV15 and TRBJ2-1; the TRBD2 assignment by TCRdb is unverifiable without DNA. Germline CDR1 is LNHNV and CDR2 is YYDKDF (reference sequence). The CDR3 sequence is 16 residues long. CDR3: CATSRRLAGAYNEQFF. The variable domain in full, completed from reference TRBV15 and TRBJ2-1, reads DAMVIQNPRYQVTQFGKPVTLSCSQTLNHNVMYWYQQKSSQAPKLLFHYYDKDFNNEADTPDNFQSRRPNTSFCFLDIRSPGLGDTAMYLCATSRRLAGAYNEQFFGPGTRLTVL.

The rearrangement joins TRBV12-3 or TRBV12-4 to TRBJ2-2. The CDR3 is 12 amino acids. CDR3 sequence reads: CASSYSTGELFF.

The rearrangement links TRBV20-1 to TRBJ1-2. The CDR3 is 15 amino acids. Germline loops: CDR1 DFQATT, CDR2 SNEGSKA (reference sequence). CDR3 protein: CSARDETDNNYGYTF.

The chain carries TRBV14 and TRBJ2-1; as DNA is missing, the TRBD1 call by TCRdb cannot be tested. There are 15 residues in the CDR3. The germline gives CDR1 SGHDN, CDR2 FVKESK. CDR3 residues: CASRRGRGSYNEQFF.

J is TRBJ2-1 and V is TRBV29-1; without DNA, the TCRdb call of TRBD1 cannot be checked. CDR3 length: 13 residues. The germline V gene has CDR1 SQVTM and CDR2 ANQGSEA. The CDR3 sequence is CSLYTDRHNEQFF.

J is TRBJ2-2 and V is TRBV7-3; TCRdb's D call of TRBD1 is untestable without DNA. CDR3 length: 16 amino acids. Germline CDR1 is SGHTA and CDR2 is FQGTGA. CDR3 in amino acids: CASSLMGVHNTGELFF.

This chain joins TRBV12-3 or TRBV12-4 and TRBJ2-1; with no DNA, the TCRdb D assignment of TRBD1 cannot be verified. The CDR3 extends over 15 amino acids. The CDR3 is CASSPPGQGFDEQFF.

The chain is built from TRBV5-5 and TRBJ2-7; the TRBD1 assignment by TCRdb is unverifiable without DNA. Germline V gene sequence: CDR1 SGHKS, CDR2 YYEKEE (reference sequence). The CDR3 loop spans 14 amino acids. The CDR3 is CASSPQQGTYEQYF.

V is TRBV20-1 and J is TRBJ2-3. The germline V gene has CDR1 DFQATT and CDR2 SNEGSKA (reference sequence). The CDR3 runs 15 residues. The CDR3 sequence: CSARDYERDTDTQYF.

This chain joins TRBV6-2 or TRBV6-3 and TRBJ2-7; TCRdb reports TRBD1, a call that lacks DNA to check it against. The CDR3 covers 16 residues. Germline V gene data show CDR1 as MNHEY and CDR2 as SVGEGT. This CDR3 is CASSYSTRTGEGEQYF.